Given below is one T cell receptor beta chain in context. The antigen remains undetermined. The data are from a study of identifying expanded T cells in peripheral blood. General observations from the study: Variance in clone template counts between approximately two-week samples significantly increased with total template count across all healthy donors. Technical replicates showed around 1.2 changed clones; around two weeks around 15; four weeks 19.

The data were produced by immunoSEQ multiplex PCR, yet TCRdb's version contains in-frame clones alone and is incomplete. Among approximately 110,000 clones listed, around 89% were seen once. During the collection period, no donor immune events like infections were recorded. Germline loops: CDR1 SGHRS, CDR2 YFSETQ. V dropped 4 bases and J dropped 9; count of bases not matched to a gene: 7. This CDR3 region has 13 residues. This chain links TRBV5-1 with TRBJ2-1, with TRBD1 matching 7 bases. What was sequenced was blood. The receptor's source is a person aged 18 to 70 in good health. CDR3 in DNA: TGCGCCAGCAGCAGCCCACAGGGGTTTGAGCAGTTCTTC. Encoded protein: CASSSPQGFEQFF.